Listed here are 14 T cell receptor beta chains from one sample, sequenced in a study of CD8+CD57+ T cells in acquired aplastic anemia. CDR3 and TCR beta VDJ profiling relied on a genomic DNA template. One entry per CDR3 protein results from TCRdb running MiXCR on the reads. The sample has around 140,000 distinct CDR3 sequences, more than 35% seen once. Material: sorted CD4+, CD8+, or CD8+CD57+ T cells (not recorded which) from PBMCs. Every receptor here comes from a human donor in good health, serving as a control.

Comment on this clonotype: A clone one base away is much larger, so this may be a read error. CDR3 residues: CASRSSGTTIYF. The DNA for the CDR3 is TGTGCCAGCAGGTCCTCTGGAACCACCATATATTTT. This chain joins TRBV12-3 or TRBV12-4 and TRBJ1-3; no firm D call. CDR3 length equals 12 residues.

This clonotype was counted between two and nine times. V is TRBV19 and J is TRBJ2-7, with 11 positions matching TRBD1. The J segment lost 6 bases and the V segment lost 0 bases, leaving 4 bases of the junction unmatched. CDR1 and CDR2 (germline): LNHDA, SQIVND (reference sequence). The CDR3 runs 15 residues. CDR3 protein: CASSIDGQGALEQYF. The CDR3 DNA reads TGTGCCAGTAGTATAGACGGACAGGGGGCCCTCGAGCAGTACTTC.

As to this clonotype: The CDR3 does not end in the conserved phenylalanine or tryptophan, so this is likely a read error. V is TRBV20-1 and J is TRBJ2-7; no firm D call. The germline CDR1 and CDR2 sequences are DFQATT and SNEGSKA (reference sequence). Trimming pared 3 bases from V and 0 bases from J, leaving 9 bases between. The CDR3 sequence is 13 residues long. In nucleotides, the CDR3 is TGCAGTGCTAGGATGGGCTACTCCTACGAGCAGTACTCC. Its translation: CSARMGYSYEQYS.

To note about this clonotype: With a much larger clone just one base away, this may be a read error. This rearrangement joins TRBV2 to TRBJ1-6, with unresolved D. Per germline, CDR1 SNHLY and CDR2 FYNNEI. Trimming stripped 7 bases from V and 5 bases from J, with 15 bases between. This CDR3 is 15 amino acids long. In nucleotides, the CDR3 is TGTGCCAGCAAACTCGGTGCGAAGGATAATTCACCCCTCCACTTT. Residues: CASKLGAKDNSPLHF.

This clonotype was picked up many times. The chain recombines TRBV3-1 with TRBJ1-5; D is uncertain. Trimming left V 3 bases short and J 6 bases short, with 9 bases between. This CDR3 is built from 13 residues. From germline, CDR1 is LGHDT and CDR2 YNNKEL (reference sequence). CDR3 loop: CASSHARGQPQHF. The CDR3 DNA sequence: TGTGCCAGCAGCCACGCTCGAGGTCAGCCCCAGCATTTT.

V usage is TRBV15 and J usage is TRBJ2-3; D is uncertain. The last part of the DNA fits TRBJ2-7 better; the J call may be wrong. From germline, CDR1 is LNHNV and CDR2 YYDKDF (reference sequence). This CDR3 has 13 residues. The CDR3 DNA is TGTGCCACCAGCAATTCACTGAGCTACGAGCAGTACTTC. Translating gives CATSNSLSYEQYF.

This clonotype has at least ten counts. The chain uses TRBV11-2 and TRBJ1-2; 9 nucleotides match TRBD1. Germline values: CDR1 SGHAT, CDR2 FQNNGV. The CDR3 is 15 residues long. Germline trimming cut 4 bases from V and 5 bases from J; bases unmatched to any gene: 8. The CDR3 protein is CASSSSRDRAYGYTF. CDR3 DNA sequence: TGTGCCAGCAGCTCGTCCCGGGACAGGGCTTATGGCTACACCTTC.

This clonotype showed up just a few times. The chain is built from TRBV19 and TRBJ1-1; weak D call: TRBD1 (5 bases). V was cut by 6 bases and J by 8 bases, with 16 bases left in between. This CDR3 spans 13 amino acids. Germline CDR1 is LNHDA and CDR2 is SQIVND (reference sequence). The CDR3 protein is CASSIASGAEAFF. CDR3 bases: TGTGCCAGTAGCATCGCCTCCGGGGCCGAAGCTTTCTTT.

The chain recombines TRBV12-5 with TRBJ1-2; D not certain. CDR1 is LGHNT, CDR2 FRNRAP, per germline. This CDR3 has 12 residues. V was cut by 3 bases and J by 8 bases, with 10 bases left in between. CDR3 amino acids: CASGLMASGYTF. The CDR3 bases are TGTGCTAGTGGTTTAATGGCGTCCGGCTACACCTTC.

In regard to this clonotype: This may stem from a read error, because a much larger clone lies one nucleotide away. The chain combines TRBV4-1 with TRBJ1-2, with D hard to call. Looked up from germline, CDR1 is MGHRA and CDR2 is YSYEKL. The CDR3 has 15 amino acids. The CDR3 sequence: CARSQDVKRFGGYTF. The CDR3 DNA sequence: TGCGCCAGGAGCCAAGATGTTAAGAGGTTCGGGGGCTACACCTTC.

This clonotype was seen repeatedly, ten times or more. The chain uses TRBV2 and TRBJ1-4; a possible D gene is TRBD1 (5 bases). Germline lookup yields CDR1 SNHLY and CDR2 FYNNEI. The CDR3 spans 12 residues. The V gene lost 3 bases and the J gene lost 8 bases, with 7 bases spanning the gap. The CDR3: CASSEAGEKLFF. The CDR3 nucleotides read TGTGCCAGCAGTGAGGCAGGGGAAAAACTGTTTTTT. The full variable domain, with the rest looked up from reference TRBV2 and TRBJ1-4, is EPEVTQTPSHQVTQMGQEVILRCVPISNHLYFYWYRQILGQKVEFLVSFYNNEISEKSEIFDDQFSVERPDGSNFTLKIRSTKLEDSAMYFCASSEAGEKLFFGSGTQLSVL.

This clonotype was found many times. The chain combines TRBV29-1 with TRBJ1-3; TRBD1 is a possible D gene (5 bases). Germline-derived CDR1 and CDR2 are SQVTM and ANQGSEA. V was clipped by 1 base and J by 2 bases, with 15 bases between them. CDR3 size: 16 residues. CDR3 sequence: CSVEVPQGVPGNTIYF. CDR3 nucleotides: TGCAGCGTTGAAGTCCCGCAGGGAGTCCCTGGAAACACCATATATTTT.

V gene TRBV2 combines with J gene TRBJ2-7, with 7 positions matching TRBD1. Looked up from germline, CDR1 is SNHLY and CDR2 is FYNNEI. The ends lost 6 bases at V and 0 bases at J; junction bases unmatched: 5. There are 14 residues in the CDR3. In DNA form, the CDR3 reads TGTGCCAGCAGGGGACAGTCGAGCTCCTACGAGCAGTACTTC. Its protein product is CASRGQSSSYEQYF. The whole variable domain, remainder taken from reference TRBV2 and TRBJ2-7, is EPEVTQTPSHQVTQMGQEVILRCVPISNHLYFYWYRQILGQKVEFLVSFYNNEISEKSEIFDDQFSVERPDGSNFTLKIRSTKLEDSAMYFCASRGQSSSYEQYFGPGTRLTVT.

V and J are TRBV2 and TRBJ1-6, with D tentatively TRBD1 (6 bases). V was shortened by 7 bases and J by 7 bases, with 14 bases between the two germline ends. This CDR3 has 14 amino acids. CDR1 is SNHLY, CDR2 FYNNEI, per germline. CDR3 nucleotides: TGTGCCAGCACCCGGAGGGGGAACAATTCACCCCTCCACTTT. Its translation: CASTRRGNNSPLHF. Variable domain in full (rest from reference TRBV2 and TRBJ1-6): EPEVTQTPSHQVTQMGQEVILRCVPISNHLYFYWYRQILGQKVEFLVSFYNNEISEKSEIFDDQFSVERPDGSNFTLKIRSTKLEDSAMYFCASTRRGNNSPLHFGNGTRLTVT.